Listed below are T cell receptor beta chains from one sample, sequenced in a study of regulatory T cells in long-lasting Graves disease. TCRdb reanalysed the multiplex PCR reads using MiXCR and keeps one entry per CDR3 protein. The data contain about 380,000 distinct CDR3 sequences, roughly 15% of them singletons. The sequenced sample was peripheral blood mononuclear cells (PBMCs), obtained at new diagnosis, from a patient treated with antithyroid drugs. Receptors originate from a female donor with Graves disease. CDR3s include the opening cysteine and the closing phenylalanine or tryptophan. The D gene is left open where the match is weak. Size is stated for part of the rows, as once, few or many counts, or as a class when the clone is expanded.

d_gene	v_gene	abundance	j_gene	CDR3aa	CDR3nt
TRBD1	TRBV6-2/TRBV6-3	NA	TRBJ2-1	CASSYSTTGDRNEQFF	TGTGCCAGCAGTTACTCAACGACAGGGGACAGGAATGAGCAGTTCTTC
TRBD2	TRBV3-1	many	TRBJ2-7	CASSSLGGSGSYEQYF	TGTGCCAGCAGTTCCTTAGGAGGTAGCGGGAGCTACGAGCAGTACTTC
NA	TRBV6-1	many	TRBJ1-2	CASARGGDLNYGYTF	TGTGCCAGCGCCCGGGGTGGGGACTTAAACTATGGCTACACCTTC
NA	TRBV7-6	many	TRBJ2-7	CASSSPDSHSEQYF	TGTGCCAGCAGCTCCCCGGACTCTCACTCCGAGCAGTACTTC
NA	TRBV9	NA	TRBJ1-1	CASDRDGVQNTEAFF	TGTGCCAGCGACCGGGATGGGGTACAGAACACTGAAGCTTTCTTT
NA	TRBV6-2/TRBV6-3	many	TRBJ1-1	CASSYGENTEAFF	TGTGCCAGCAGTTACGGAGAGAACACTGAAGCTTTCTTT
NA	TRBV20-1	NA	TRBJ2-7	CSLGTEAQYF	TGCAGTCTAGGCACCGAGGCGCAGTACTTC
NA	TRBV6-1	many	TRBJ2-7	CASSHRDAREQYF	TGTGCCAGCAGTCACCGGGACGCGAGAGAGCAGTACTTC
TRBD1	TRBV4-1	many	TRBJ1-1	CASSQRQGGTEAFF	TGCGCCAGCAGCCAACGACAGGGAGGCACTGAAGCTTTCTTT
TRBD2	TRBV6-2/TRBV6-3	few	TRBJ2-1	CASSYYSGRSPDGEQFF	TGTGCCAGCAGTTATTATAGCGGGAGGTCTCCGGACGGTGAGCAGTTCTTC
TRBD1	TRBV19	NA	TRBJ1-1	CASSPRDSMNTEAFF	TGTGCCAGTAGTCCCCGGGACAGCATGAACACTGAAGCTTTCTTT
TRBD1	TRBV7-9	many	TRBJ2-3	CASSLYGQGETDTQYF	TGTGCCAGCAGTCTCTACGGACAGGGGGAGACAGATACGCAGTATTTT
TRBD1	TRBV12-5	many	TRBJ1-5	CASGGSGTGGIGNQPQHF	TGTGCTAGTGGTGGATCCGGGACAGGGGGTATAGGCAATCAGCCCCAGCATTTT
NA	TRBV2	NA	TRBJ1-2	CASSEAAVEYTF	TGTGCCAGCAGTGAAGCTGCGGTGGAATACACCTTC
NA	TRBV5-1	many	TRBJ1-1	CASSPGQILPAFF	TGCGCCAGCAGCCCTGGACAGATTCTGCCGGCTTTCTTT
NA	TRBV6-2/TRBV6-3	many	TRBJ2-7	CASGDGPSYEQYF	TGTGCCAGCGGGGACGGACCGAGCTACGAGCAGTACTTC
TRBD2	TRBV4-1	few	TRBJ2-3	CASSTRSSGGGTDTQYF	TGCGCCAGCAGCACCAGATCTAGCGGGGGGGGCACAGATACGCAGTATTTT
NA	TRBV4-3	few	TRBJ1-1	CASSHTRDTEWVNTEAFF	TGCGCCAGCAGCCATACCCGGGACACCGAATGGGTGAACACTGAAGCTTTCTTT
TRBD1	TRBV19	many	TRBJ2-1	CASSIDRGSYNEQFF	TGTGCCAGTAGTATCGACAGGGGGTCCTACAATGAGCAGTTCTTC
TRBD1	TRBV15	many	TRBJ1-4	CATSRPQTGVYEKLFF	TGTGCCACCAGCAGACCCCAGACAGGGGTATATGAAAAACTGTTTTTT
NA	TRBV9	NA	TRBJ2-1	CASAPGAGPSSYNEQFF	TGTGCCAGCGCCCCCGGGGCAGGGCCCAGCTCCTACAATGAGCAGTTCTTC
TRBD1	TRBV12-3/TRBV12-4	many	TRBJ1-5	CATTTQGAGQPQHF	TGTGCCACCACAACTCAGGGGGCGGGTCAGCCCCAGCATTTT
TRBD1	TRBV18	NA	TRBJ2-2	CASLPQGTNTGELFF	TGTGCCAGTCTGCCACAGGGGACGAACACCGGGGAGCTGTTTTTT
NA	TRBV6-4	NA	TRBJ1-5	CASSGGRGRVNQPQHF	TGTGCCAGCAGTGGGGGACGGGGGCGGGTCAATCAGCCCCAGCATTTT
NA	TRBV6-2/TRBV6-3	many	TRBJ2-7	CASSYSAGFPYEQYF	TGTGCCAGCAGTTACTCTGCGGGATTTCCCTACGAGCAGTACTTC
TRBD2	TRBV7-8	few	TRBJ2-2	CASSLVGRAPGELFF	TGTGCCAGCAGCTTAGTCGGGAGGGCCCCCGGGGAGCTGTTTTTT
NA	TRBV20-1	many	TRBJ1-4	CSYLRRGGVEKLFF	TGCAGTTACCTGAGGAGAGGAGGGGTCGAAAAACTGTTTTTT
NA	TRBV5-1	many	TRBJ2-1	CASSLESDYNEQFF	TGCGCCAGCAGCTTGGAGTCTGATTACAATGAGCAGTTCTTC
NA	TRBV5-1	many	TRBJ1-1	CASSLDGEAFF	TGCGCCAGCAGCTTGGACGGCGAAGCTTTCTTT